These 31 T cell receptor beta chains came from one sample sequenced in a study of blood T cells in healthy people across ages. Then a second PCR, running about 7 to 11 cycles, was carried out with a sample-barcoded 5' primer and a J-beta primer mix. Using its own MiXCR run on the 5' RACE reads, TCRdb lists one record per CDR3 protein. The sample lists 450,000 to 650,000 distinct CDR3 sequences; nearly 25% were seen once. These data were also filed under a second study, of T cells of mothers and their children.

Sequencing was carried out using blood. These receptors all come from a boy between 10 and 17 years old in good health.

The V gene is TRBV20-1, the J gene TRBJ2-7; TRBD2 matches at 7 bases. Judging by the DNA end, TRBJ2-1 fits better; the J call may be wrong. In germline, CDR1 is DFQATT, CDR2 SNEGSKA (reference sequence). CDR3 size: 12 residues. The CDR3 loop is CSAGEGVGEQFF. DNA of the CDR3: TGCAGTGCAGGGGAGGGCGTGGGTGAGCAGTTCTTC.

This clonotype was found many times. The J gene is TRBJ1-1, the V gene TRBV5-1; no clear D. Germline CDR1 reads SGHRS; CDR2 reads YFSETQ. V was trimmed by 3 bases and J by 2 bases, leaving 17 bases between them. This CDR3 comprises 16 residues. CDR3 sequence: CASSSPSRRSNTEAFF. The CDR3 nucleotides are TGCGCCAGCAGCTCTCCAAGCAGGCGATCAAACACTGAAGCTTTCTTT.

This clonotype was seen only a few times. The chain links TRBV13 to TRBJ2-1; TRBD2 aligns across 9 bases. CDR3 length: 17 residues. V was clipped by 1 base and J by 2 bases; unmatched bases: 6. CDR1 is PRHDT, CDR2 FYEKMQ, per germline (reference sequence). CDR3: CASSLDPKREAYNEQFF. CDR3 DNA sequence: TGTGCCAGCAGCTTAGACCCCAAGCGGGAGGCCTACAATGAGCAGTTCTTC.

The chain recombines TRBV7-6 with TRBJ2-1; D perhaps matches TRBD2 (6 bases). Trimming pared 1 base from V and 0 bases from J, leaving 7 bases between. The CDR3 runs 15 residues. Germline V gene sequence: CDR1 SGHVS, CDR2 FNYEAQ. CDR3 DNA: TGTGCCAGCAGCTTAGGGACTACCTCCTACAATGAGCAGTTCTTC. It codes for CASSLGTTSYNEQFF.

The V and J genes are TRBV5-1 and TRBJ2-7; D unclear. CDR3 length: 12 residues. Germline CDR1 is SGHRS and CDR2 is YFSETQ. The V and J ends lost 3 bases and 3 bases respectively, with 7 bases between them. The CDR3 protein is CASSSIGYEQYF. CDR3 bases: TGCGCCAGCAGCTCGATTGGCTACGAGCAGTACTTC. Variable domain in full (rest from reference TRBV5-1 and TRBJ2-7): KAGVTQTPRYLIKTRGQQVTLSCSPISGHRSVSWYQQTPGQGLQFLFEYFSETQRNKGNFPGRFSGRQFSNSRSEMNVSTLELGDSALYLCASSSIGYEQYFGPGTRLTVT.

This clonotype was picked up many times. The chain couples TRBV21-1 to TRBJ2-1; the table calls TRBD2, which could not be checked here. TRBV21-1 is a pseudogene locus. This CDR3 spans 16 amino acids. CDR3 coding DNA: TGTGCCAGCAGCACCTATTTTCTAGCGGGAGTGAATGAGCAGTTCTTC. Protein sequence: CASSTYFLAGVNEQFF.

V gene TRBV9 combines with J gene TRBJ2-5; TRBD2 is a possible D gene (5 bases). CDR3 length: 12 amino acids. The V end was cut by 8 bases, the J end by 2 bases, with 10 bases between. Germline V gene sequence: CDR1 SGDLS, CDR2 YYNGEE. The CDR3 DNA is TGTGCCAGTGGTACGGGGCAAGAGACCCAGTACTTC. It specifies CASGTGQETQYF. Combining the CDR3 with reference TRBV9 and TRBJ2-5 gives the whole variable domain DSGVTQTPKHLITATGQRVTLRCSPRSGDLSVYWYQQSLDQGLQFLIQYYNGEERAKGNILERFSAQQFPDLHSELNLSSLELGDSALYFCASGTGQETQYFGPGTRLLVL.

The chain combines TRBV7-9 with TRBJ1-4; D unresolved. Germline values: CDR1 SEHNR, CDR2 FQNEAQ (reference sequence). The CDR3 runs to 17 residues. The ends were cut back, 0 bases at V and 5 bases at J, with 16 bases in the middle. The CDR3 DNA sequence: TGTGCCAGCAGCTTAGCTCGGCAAGCACAAGAGAATGAAAAACTGTTTTTT. It codes for CASSLARQAQENEKLFF.

V and J are TRBV20-1 and TRBJ2-3; possibly TRBD2 for D (6 bases). In germline, CDR1 is DFQATT, CDR2 SNEGSKA (reference sequence). This CDR3 spans 13 amino acids. Between the trimmed V and J ends, which lost 3 bases and 0 bases, there was a span of 7 bases. For the CDR3, the DNA is TGCAGTGCTAGTGGGACTAGCACAGATACGCAGTATTTT. As protein: CSASGTSTDTQYF.

V is TRBV7-6 and J is TRBJ2-7; D gene unclear. The germline CDR1 and CDR2 sequences are SGHVS and FNYEAQ. V lost 5 bases and J lost 1, with 9 bases in between. The CDR3 is 13 amino acids. CDR3 protein: CASSPGESYEQYF. As DNA, the CDR3 is TGTGCCAGCAGCCCCGGAGAATCCTACGAGCAGTACTTC.

In its sample, this clonotype was seen a few times. The V call is TRBV7-2, the J call TRBJ2-6; no reliable D call. Germline lookup yields CDR1 SGHTA and CDR2 FQGNSA. The germline V and J ends were trimmed by 6 bases and 4 bases, with 10 bases remaining between them. CDR3 length equals 14 residues. CDR3 nucleotides: TGTGCCAGCAGACACAGCCCCGGGGCCAACGTCCTGACTTTC. Encoded protein: CASRHSPGANVLTF.

This clonotype was seen a handful of times. The chain employs TRBV7-3 and TRBJ1-1, with unresolved D. Germline values: CDR1 SGHTA, CDR2 FQGTGA. This CDR3 is 12 amino acids long. V was cut by 5 bases and J by 10 bases, with 14 bases left in between. CDR3 residues: CASSPPWVGAFF. In DNA, the CDR3 is TGTGCCAGCAGCCCCCCTTGGGTCGGAGCTTTCTTT.

V and J are TRBV11-2 and TRBJ2-5; tentatively, D is TRBD1 or TRBD2 (5 bases each). V was cut by 6 bases and J by 5 bases, with 16 bases left in between. CDR1 SGHAT and CDR2 FQNNGV come from the germline V gene. This CDR3 has 14 amino acids. This CDR3 reads CASRIVGVGETQYF. In DNA form, the CDR3 reads TGTGCCAGCAGGATCGTGGGGGTAGGGGAGACCCAGTACTTC.

V is TRBV7-2 and J is TRBJ1-4; 7 nucleotides match TRBD1. Germline loops: CDR1 SGHTA, CDR2 FQGNSA. The CDR3 is 16 amino acids. Trimming removed 5 bases from V and 6 bases from J; junction bases left unmatched: 12. CDR3 in amino acids: CASSLSRTGAYEKLFF. DNA of the CDR3: TGTGCCAGCAGCCTCAGTCGGACAGGTGCTTATGAAAAACTGTTTTTT.

This clonotype was found a few times. The V gene is TRBV7-9, the J gene TRBJ1-1; D gene uncertain. The CDR3 runs to 14 residues. Germline V CDR1 and CDR2: SEHNR, FQNEAQ (reference sequence). Trimming cost V 4 bases and J 5 bases, with 14 bases left between them. The CDR3 DNA reads TGTGCCAGCAGCTCCAAGGGCCCGGGGACTGAAGCTTTCTTT. Its translation is CASSSKGPGTEAFF.

This clonotype was detected a few times. This chain connects TRBV6-4 to TRBJ2-1; 7 nucleotides line up with TRBD2. Germline V CDR1 and CDR2: MRHNA, SNTAGT. Trimming removed 6 bases from V and 6 bases from J; junction bases left unmatched: 11. The CDR3 totals 15 residues. CDR3 sequence reads: CASSAVRTRLNEQFF. CDR3 coding DNA: TGTGCCAGCAGCGCCGTACGGACTAGACTCAATGAGCAGTTCTTC.

The J gene is TRBJ2-1, the V gene TRBV15; D is uncertain. V was clipped by 0 bases and J by 8 bases, with 5 bases between them. Germline CDR1 reads LNHNV; CDR2 reads YYDKDF (reference sequence). The CDR3 length is 12 residues. DNA for the CDR3: TGTGCCACCAGCAGAGATTATGATGAGCAGTTCTTC. Protein: CATSRDYDEQFF.

The rearrangement joins TRBV7-8 to TRBJ2-5; 16 nucleotides align to TRBD2. Matching the DNA end better, TRBJ2-1 makes the J call doubtful. The germline CDR1 and CDR2 sequences are SGHVS and FQNEAQ. CDR3 length equals 20 residues. CDR3 nucleotides: TGTGCCAGCAGCTTAACCCCGGGACTAGCGGGGGGGCTTCTGGCGGATGAGCAGTTCTTC. It translates to CASSLTPGLAGGLLADEQFF.

This chain connects TRBV4-3 to TRBJ2-1; TRBD2 is a possible D gene (7 bases). This CDR3 has 16 residues. V lost 1 base, J lost 7 bases, and 17 bases lay in between. The germline gives CDR1 LGHNA, CDR2 YSLEER. The CDR3 DNA reads as TGCGCCAGCAGCCAAGGAACGGGGGGCTTTGGGAATGAGCAGTTCTTC. It codes for CASSQGTGGFGNEQFF.

The CDR3 region has the DNA TGTGCCAGCAGCGAATTAAGGGGAACCGATGAAAAACTGTTTTTT. Its translation: CASSELRGTDEKLFF. The chain employs TRBV14 and TRBJ1-4, with a possible D match to TRBD1 (5 bases). Trimming shortened V by 5 bases and J by 6 bases, and 16 bases separated the two germline ends. The CDR3 has 15 amino acids. CDR1 is SGHDN and CDR2 is FVKESK in the germline V gene.

This clonotype was found many times. The chain recombines TRBV6-4 with TRBJ2-1, with a weak D call TRBD2 (6 bases). Trimming removed 3 bases at V and 2 bases at J, with 14 bases between. Germline CDR1 is MRHNA and CDR2 is SNTAGT. This CDR3 is 16 amino acids long. The DNA of the CDR3 is TGTGCCAGCAGTGAAAAAAGCGGGTCCCCCTACAATGAGCAGTTCTTC. Translating it yields CASSEKSGSPYNEQFF.

In the case of this clonotype: Germline and junction disagree at one end, which may indicate a read error. The rearrangement uses TRBV4-1 and TRBJ2-5; 12 nucleotides agree with TRBD2. The CDR3 extends over 13 amino acids. Germline CDR1 and CDR2: MGHRA and YSYEKL. CDR3 coding DNA: TGCGCCAGCGGACGACTAGCGGGAGAGACTCAGTACTTC. Protein product: CASGRLAGETQYF.

Note on this clonotype: Compared with germline, one end of the junction differs, possibly owing to a read error. The rearrangement joins TRBV3-1 to TRBJ2-1, with D perhaps matching TRBD2 (7 bases). The germline CDR1 and CDR2 sequences are LGHDT and YNNKEL (reference sequence). The CDR3 has 14 amino acids. The CDR3 coding sequence is TGTGCCAGCGGCCAGACTCGCGGGGGCGGGGAGCAGTTCTTC. Translated, it gives CASGQTRGGGEQFF.

This clonotype showed up just a few times. The V and J genes are TRBV12-3 or TRBV12-4 and TRBJ2-7; 12 positions agree with TRBD1. The length of the CDR3 is 16 residues. The V segment lost 5 bases and the J segment 5 bases; nucleotides outside the gene matches: 10. The CDR3 DNA reads as TGTGCCAGCAGTGGACCCGGGACAGGGGGCTACGACGAGCAGTACTTC. Protein sequence: CASSGPGTGGYDEQYF.

This clonotype was seen a few times. The V gene is TRBV3-1, the J gene TRBJ2-6, with D perhaps TRBD2 (5 bases). The CDR3 spans 16 residues. Deletions cut 1 base from V and 0 bases from J, with 7 bases between. The germline V gene has CDR1 LGHDT and CDR2 YNNKEL (reference sequence). In DNA, the CDR3 is TGTGCCAGCAGCCAAGGAGGACTCTCTGGGGCCAACGTCCTGACTTTC. Protein product: CASSQGGLSGANVLTF.

A few counts support this clonotype. The chain carries TRBV7-8 and TRBJ1-1, with D tentatively TRBD1 (6 bases). Germline CDR1 reads SGHVS; CDR2 reads FQNEAQ. This CDR3 comprises 15 residues. Trimming shortened V by 6 bases and J by 3 bases, and 17 bases separated the two germline ends. CDR3 bases: TGTGCCAGCAGATCCTGGGGGGCGCAGGACACTGAAGCTTTCTTT. Protein: CASRSWGAQDTEAFF.

This clonotype turned up a few times. The chain uses TRBV9 and TRBJ2-5; TRBD2 is a possible D gene (6 bases). Judging by the DNA end, TRBJ2-7 fits better; the J call may be wrong. This CDR3 has 15 residues. CDR1 is SGDLS and CDR2 is YYNGEE in the germline V gene. The CDR3 region has the DNA TGTGCCAGCAGCGTAGATCTGGAGGGATCCTACGAGCAGTACTTC. Amino acid sequence: CASSVDLEGSYEQYF.

In its sample, this clonotype was seen a few times. V and J are TRBV12-3 or TRBV12-4 and TRBJ1-2, with D maybe TRBD1 (5 bases). This CDR3 has 15 amino acids. V shed 2 bases and J shed 4 bases, with 14 bases lying between them. This CDR3 is CASSLKRDLSYGYTF. The CDR3 DNA follows: TGTGCCAGCAGTTTAAAGAGGGACCTTAGCTATGGCTACACCTTC.

In its sample, this clonotype was seen a few times. The chain recombines TRBV7-8 with TRBJ1-1; no firm D call. CDR1 SGHVS and CDR2 FQNEAQ come from the germline V gene. Trimming cost V 6 bases and J 3 bases, with 17 bases left between them. This CDR3 is 15 amino acids long. The CDR3 loop is CASRLIQYWDTEAFF. The DNA for the CDR3 is TGTGCCAGCAGATTAATACAGTATTGGGACACTGAAGCTTTCTTT.

The CDR3 coding sequence is TGTGCCAGCAGCCAGGGTCCCGGGACAGTGGGGCAGCCCCAGCATTTT. Residues: CASSQGPGTVGQPQHF. The gene calls are TRBV4-2 and TRBJ1-5; 7 positions match TRBD1. The length of the CDR3 is 16 residues. J gave up 7 bases and V 3 bases, and 12 bases lay outside the gene matches. Germline lookup yields CDR1 LGHNA and CDR2 YNFKEQ.

This clonotype has only a few counts. CDR3 in amino acids: CASSPVGAQPQHF. CDR3 coding DNA: TGTGCCAGCAGCCCTGTAGGGGCACAGCCCCAGCATTTT. The chain is built from TRBV7-2 and TRBJ1-5; D is possibly TRBD1 (5 bases). The V gene's germline CDR1 is SGHTA and CDR2 FQGNSA. V gave up 5 bases and J gave up 7 bases, with 12 bases separating them. The CDR3 is made up of 13 amino acids. The full variable domain, its missing parts supplied by reference TRBV7-2 and TRBJ1-5, is GAGVSQSPSNKVTEKGKDVELRCDPISGHTALYWYRQSLGQGLEFLIYFQGNSAPDKSGLPSDRFSAERTGGSVSTLTIQRTQQEDSAVYLCASSPVGAQPQHFGDGTRLSIL.